This TCR beta chain comes out of a study of cytomegalovirus exposure and HLA in healthy donors. A word on this clone: Antigen specificity is unknown.

Study-level findings and limits: The authors considered a cluster of highly shared sequence variants likely to be a sequencing artifact.

The primer mix had 60 Vbeta and 13 Jbeta primers. The repertoire was sequenced with immunoSEQ multiplex PCR; TCRdb's copy has only in-frame clones and lacks some. The data show about 160,000 clones, about 71% seen once. V was clipped by 2 bases and J by 4 bases; unmatched bases: 6. Germline values: CDR1 SGHRS, CDR2 YFSETQ. The CDR3 is 17 residues long. The sequenced sample consisted of PBMCs. This receptor was obtained from a woman under 40 in good health and CMV-seronegative. The V call is TRBV5-1, the J call TRBJ2-1, with 13 bases lining up with TRBD2. In nucleotides, the CDR3 is TGCGCCAGCAGCTTATGGGGACTAGCGGGAAATTACAATGAGCAGTTCTTC. It encodes CASSLWGLAGNYNEQFF.